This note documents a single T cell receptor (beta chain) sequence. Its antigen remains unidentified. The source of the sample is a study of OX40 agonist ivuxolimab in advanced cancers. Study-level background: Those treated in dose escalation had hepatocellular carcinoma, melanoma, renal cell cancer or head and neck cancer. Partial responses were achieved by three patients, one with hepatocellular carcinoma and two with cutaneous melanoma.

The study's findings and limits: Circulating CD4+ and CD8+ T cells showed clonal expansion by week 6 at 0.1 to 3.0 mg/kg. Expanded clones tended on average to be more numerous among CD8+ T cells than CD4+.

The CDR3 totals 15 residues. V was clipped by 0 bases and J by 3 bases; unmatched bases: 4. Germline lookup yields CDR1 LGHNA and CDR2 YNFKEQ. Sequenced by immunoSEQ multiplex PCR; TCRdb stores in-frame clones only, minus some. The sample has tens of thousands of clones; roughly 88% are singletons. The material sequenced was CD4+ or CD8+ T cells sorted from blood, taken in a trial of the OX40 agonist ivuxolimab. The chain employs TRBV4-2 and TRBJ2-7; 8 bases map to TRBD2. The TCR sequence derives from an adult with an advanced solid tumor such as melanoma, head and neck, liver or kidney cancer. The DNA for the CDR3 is TGTGCCAGCAGCCAAGACACTAGCGGACTCTACGAGCAGTACTTC. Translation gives CASSQDTSGLYEQYF.